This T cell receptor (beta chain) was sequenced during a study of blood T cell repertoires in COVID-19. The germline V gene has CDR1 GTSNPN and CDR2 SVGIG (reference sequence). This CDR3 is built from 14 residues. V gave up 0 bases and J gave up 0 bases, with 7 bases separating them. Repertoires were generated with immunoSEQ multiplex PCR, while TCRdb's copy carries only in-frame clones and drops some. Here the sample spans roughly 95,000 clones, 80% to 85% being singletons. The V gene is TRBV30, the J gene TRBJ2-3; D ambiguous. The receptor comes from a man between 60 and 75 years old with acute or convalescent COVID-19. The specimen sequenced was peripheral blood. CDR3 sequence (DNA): TGTGCCTGGAGTGTCGTTCGGAGCACAGATACGCAGTATTTT. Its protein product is CAWSVVRSTDTQYF. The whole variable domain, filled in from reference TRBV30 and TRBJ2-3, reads SQTIHQWPATLVQPVGSPLSLECTVEGTSNPNLYWYRQAAGRGLQLLFYSVGIGQISSEVPQNLSASRPQDRQFILSSKKLLLSDSGFYLCAWSVVRSTDTQYFGPGTRLTVL.